This TCR beta chain is from a study of identical twins. Study observations and caveats: Sequences that were beta out-of-frame showed weaker excess twin sharing. Memory repertoires lacked the insertion deficit that abundant cord blood beta clonotypes showed.

With 1 base removed from V and 4 bases from J, the gap between germline ends came to 9 bases. There are 14 residues in the CDR3. Germline CDR1 SNHLY, CDR2 FYNNEI. Donors were all healthy Caucasians. TCRdb called the 5' RACE reads again in MiXCR, with one record for every CDR3 protein. The data show 1,800,000 or so distinct CDR3 sequences, around 29% seen once. This clonotype was seen only a few times. Its antigen is as yet unknown. The sample taken for sequencing was cord blood. V gene TRBV2 combines with J gene TRBJ2-3, with D unresolved. The TCR comes from a newborn girl in good health. CDR3 in amino acids: CASSEGTGPDTQYF. The CDR3 DNA follows: TGTGCCAGCAGTGAAGGTACGGGCCCAGATACGCAGTATTTT.